This TCR beta chain derives from a study of radiation and T cells in renal cell carcinoma. As to time point: blood 4 weeks post-SBRT, at nephrectomy. As to treatment: 15 Gy SBRT to primary tumor, nephrectomy 4 weeks later. Nephrectomy followed 15 Gy stereotactic body radiation by 4 weeks. Serial blood draws occurred at baseline and 2 and 4 weeks post-SBRT. This renal cell carcinoma was of the clear cell type. Clones were read by immunoSEQ multiplex PCR, and TCRdb kept only the in-frame ones, dropping some. The sample lists fewer than 45,000 clones, about 84% occurring once. Germline values: CDR1 KGHSH, CDR2 LQKENI. The V and J ends lost 0 bases and 3 bases, in that order; junction bases with no gene match: 2. The CDR3 covers 14 residues.

This sequence originates from a woman in her 70s with renal cell carcinoma. The rearrangement joins TRBV18 to TRBJ2-7; 7 bases align to TRBD1. The sequences come from blood, collected from a patient whose treatment included radiotherapy and nephrectomy. CDR3 region: CASSPPDRYYEQYF. The CDR3 DNA follows: TGTGCCAGCTCACCACCGGACAGGTACTACGAGCAGTACTTC.